This passage covers 15 T cell receptor beta chains from one sample sequenced in a study of identical twins. TCRdb fed the 5' RACE reads into MiXCR, producing one record per CDR3 protein. The repertoire has 200,000 to 250,000 distinct CDR3 sequences, over 9.5% of them found once; the top ten carry about 4.1%. The same data also contributed to another study, on yellow fever vaccine responses in identical twins.

Material for sequencing was memory (CD45RO+) T cells sorted from blood. The receptors shown here come from a woman under 30 in good health.

This clonotype has just a few counts. The gene calls are TRBV7-2 and TRBJ2-3; D might be TRBD2 (8 bases). Trimming pared 5 bases from V and 2 bases from J, leaving 20 bases between. The CDR3 is 17 residues long. Germline values: CDR1 SGHTA, CDR2 FQGNSA. CDR3: CASSPGRGPPNTDTQYF. CDR3 nucleotides: TGTGCCAGCAGCCCCGGGAGGGGGCCACCCAACACAGATACGCAGTATTTT. The whole variable domain, filled in from reference TRBV7-2 and TRBJ2-3, reads GAGVSQSPSNKVTEKGKDVELRCDPISGHTALYWYRQSLGQGLEFLIYFQGNSAPDKSGLPSDRFSAERTGGSVSTLTIQRTQQEDSAVYLCASSPGRGPPNTDTQYFGPGTRLTVL.

This clonotype was seen more than once but under ten times. The CDR3 DNA sequence: TGTGCCAGCATCACACGGTGGCAGATCTATGGCTACACCTTC. Translating it yields CASITRWQIYGYTF. The chain links TRBV28 to TRBJ1-2; unclear D gene. Deletions cut 7 bases from V and 4 bases from J, with 16 bases between. The CDR3 runs to 14 residues. Per germline, CDR1 MDHEN and CDR2 SYDVKM.

This clonotype came up many times. The chain carries TRBV5-6 and TRBJ2-1, with D possibly TRBD2 on 6 matching bases. Germline lookup yields CDR1 SGHDT and CDR2 YYEEEE. Trimming removed 5 bases at V and 7 bases at J, with 19 bases between. The CDR3 is 15 residues long. This CDR3 reads CASSFLATKGNEQFF. For the CDR3, the DNA is TGTGCCAGCAGTTTTCTAGCGACGAAGGGGAATGAGCAGTTCTTC.

V and J are TRBV20-1 and TRBJ2-5, with TRBD2 as a possible D gene (5 bases). The CDR3 runs to 13 residues. With 6 bases removed from V and 2 bases from J, the gap between germline ends came to 13 bases. Germline V gives CDR1 DFQATT, CDR2 SNEGSKA (reference sequence). CDR3 loop: CSAEGPLQETQYF. The CDR3 DNA follows: TGCAGTGCCGAGGGCCCCCTTCAAGAGACCCAGTACTTC.

This clonotype was seen more than once but under ten times. The chain recombines TRBV11-2 with TRBJ1-4; perhaps TRBD1 as D (5 bases). This CDR3 spans 15 amino acids. The V and J ends lost 0 bases and 4 bases respectively, with 9 bases between them. Germline V gene lookup returns CDR1 SGHAT and CDR2 FQNNGV. CDR3 DNA: TGTGCCAGCAGCTTAGATGGGACCTATAATGAAAAACTGTTTTTT. Its translation is CASSLDGTYNEKLFF.

This clonotype was seen a handful of times. The CDR3 nucleotides are TGCGCCAGCAGCTTGGACGGGGACCCAGCAGATACGCAGTATTTT. Translation gives CASSLDGDPADTQYF. The chain recombines TRBV5-1 with TRBJ2-3, with D perhaps given as TRBD1 or TRBD2 (5 bases each). The V end was cut by 0 bases, the J end by 4 bases, with 12 bases between. This CDR3 spans 15 amino acids. CDR1 and CDR2 from the germline V gene are SGHRS and YFSETQ. Filled out from reference TRBV5-1 and TRBJ2-3, the complete variable domain reads KAGVTQTPRYLIKTRGQQVTLSCSPISGHRSVSWYQQTPGQGLQFLFEYFSETQRNKGNFPGRFSGRQFSNSRSEMNVSTLELGDSALYLCASSLDGDPADTQYFGPGTRLTVL.

This chain connects TRBV27 to TRBJ1-5; TRBD1 agrees at 7 bases. Germline trimming cut 7 bases from V and 6 bases from J; bases unmatched to any gene: 9. The CDR3 contains 14 residues. Germline V gene sequence: CDR1 MNHEY, CDR2 SMNVEV (reference sequence). The CDR3 DNA sequence: TGTGCCAGCAAGGGGTCAGGGGGGAGTCAGCCCCAGCATTTT. Translated: CASKGSGGSQPQHF.

The sample holds many counts of this clonotype. This chain uses TRBV4-2 with TRBJ1-1; possible D gene TRBD1, 5 bases. In germline, CDR1 is LGHNA, CDR2 YNFKEQ. V was pared by 2 bases and J by 2 bases, with 9 bases between. This CDR3 has 14 amino acids. CDR3 in DNA: TGTGCCAGCAGCCAAATCGACAGTAACACTGAAGCTTTCTTT. The encoded protein is CASSQIDSNTEAFF.

This clonotype came up many times. This chain connects TRBV27 to TRBJ2-7; D is perhaps TRBD1 (6 bases). The CDR3 is made up of 14 amino acids. Trimming left V 2 bases short and J 0 bases short, with 8 bases between. Germline loops: CDR1 MNHEY, CDR2 SMNVEV (reference sequence). The CDR3 DNA reads as TGTGCCAGCAGTTTAAAGGACAGCTCCTACGAGCAGTACTTC. It codes for CASSLKDSSYEQYF.

This clonotype was seen more than once but under ten times. The chain is built from TRBV5-1 and TRBJ2-7; 11 positions agree with TRBD1. Germline CDR1 reads SGHRS; CDR2 reads YFSETQ. Trimming removed 4 bases from V and 5 bases from J; junction bases left unmatched: 5. This CDR3 has 14 amino acids. In DNA form, the CDR3 reads TGCGCCAGCAGCCATGGGACAGGGGGAAACGAGCAGTACTTC. It translates to CASSHGTGGNEQYF.

This clonotype has a handful of counts. The chain employs TRBV19 and TRBJ2-1; 13 nucleotides agree with TRBD2. Germline loops: CDR1 LNHDA, CDR2 SQIVND (reference sequence). V was pared by 9 bases and J by 9 bases, with 8 bases of the junction left unmatched. CDR3 length: 14 amino acids. CDR3 region: CASRTSGRASEQFF. The CDR3 DNA is TGTGCCAGCAGAACTAGCGGGAGGGCCTCTGAGCAGTTCTTC. The variable domain in full, completed from reference TRBV19 and TRBJ2-1, reads DGGITQSPKYLFRKEGQNVTLSCEQNLNHDAMYWYRQDPGQGLRLIYYSQIVNDFQKGDIAEGYSVSREKKESFPLTVTSAQKNPTAFYLCASRTSGRASEQFFGPGTRLTVL.

In its sample, this clonotype was seen a few times. The chain carries TRBV12-3 or TRBV12-4 and TRBJ2-7; unclear D gene. This CDR3 region has 13 residues. Trimming removed 3 bases from V and 4 bases from J, with 10 bases in between. CDR3 nucleotide sequence: TGTGCCAGCAGTTTCGGCGACCGGTACGAGCAGTACTTC. Translating gives CASSFGDRYEQYF.

The chain has TRBV10-3 and TRBJ1-1; D is possibly TRBD1 (6 bases). Germline lookup yields CDR1 ENHRY and CDR2 SYGVKD. V lost 5 bases and J 1 base, leaving 8 bases between the germline ends. The length of the CDR3 is 13 residues. In DNA form, the CDR3 reads TGTGCCATCAGTCTAGGGGGGAACACTGAAGCTTTCTTT. As protein: CAISLGGNTEAFF.

This clonotype was counted only a few times. The rearrangement links TRBV6-2 or TRBV6-3 to TRBJ2-1; 7 nucleotides align to TRBD2. Unmatched junction bases numbered 12, after V lost 0 bases and J lost 13 bases. Looked up from germline, CDR1 is MNHEY and CDR2 is SVGEGT. This CDR3 has 15 amino acids. CDR3 coding DNA: TGTGCCAGCAGTTACTCGATCCTTAGCGGGCCGGGACAGTTCTTC. Translating gives CASSYSILSGPGQFF.

This chain joins TRBV20-1 and TRBJ1-1; D is perhaps TRBD1 (6 bases). V was trimmed by 5 bases and J by 7 bases, leaving 14 bases between them. This CDR3 is built from 12 residues. Germline V gene lookup returns CDR1 DFQATT and CDR2 SNEGSKA (reference sequence). CDR3 in DNA: TGCAGTGCTGGAAGGGGGGTGGGTGAAGCTTTCTTT. This codes for CSAGRGVGEAFF.